This is a list of T cell receptor beta chains from one sample in a study of blood T cell repertoires in COVID-19. TCRdb's copy holds only in-frame clones and misses some; the assay was immunoSEQ multiplex PCR. Among 150,000 to 200,000 clones listed, around four fifths were seen once. What was sequenced was peripheral blood. The receptors derive from a human donor in a cohort sampled during active COVID-19. CDR3s include the opening cysteine and the closing phenylalanine or tryptophan. D genes are given only for firm matches. A row's size may be missing; if present it is once, few, many or a size class.

D	V	size	J	DNA	CDR3
TRBD1	TRBV15	-	TRBJ1-2	TGTGCCACCACCCCGTCAAGGACAGGGGGCCGGAGAAGTGGCTACACCTTC	CATTPSRTGGRRSGYTF
TRBD1	TRBV19	-	TRBJ2-4	TGTGCCAGTACCGGGGGACAGGGAAAAAACATTCAGTACTTC	CASTGGQGKNIQYF
TRBD1	TRBV6-2/TRBV6-3	-	TRBJ2-7	TGTGCCAGCAGTAAGGACAGGGGTAACTCCTACGAGCAGTACTTC	CASSKDRGNSYEQYF
TRBD1	TRBV19	-	TRBJ1-1	TGTGCCAGTAGCTACAGGGGTAACACTGAAGCTTTCTTT	CASSYRGNTEAFF
TRBD1	TRBV5-1	-	TRBJ1-1	TGCGCCAGCACCCGGACAGGGAGAGGAGAGAGCACTGAAGCTTTCTTT	CASTRTGRGESTEAFF
-	TRBV20-1	-	TRBJ1-1	TGCAGTGCTAGTAAGGCTTGGCCTGACGGGGAAGCTTTCTTT	CSASKAWPDGEAFF
-	TRBV13	-	TRBJ1-5	TGTGCCAGCAGCTTAGGTACACAGGATCAGCCCCAGCATTTT	CASSLGTQDQPQHF
-	TRBV19	few	TRBJ1-1	TGTGCCAGTAGGGCGGGGAGCGTGAACACTGAAGCTTTCTTT	CASRAGSVNTEAFF
TRBD2	TRBV6-5	once	TRBJ2-5	TGTGCCAGCAGCCGCCGGGGGGTCCAAGAGACCCAGTACTTC	CASSRRGVQETQYF
-	TRBV27	-	TRBJ1-6	TGTGCCAGCAGTTTTTTGGCTTCACCCCTCCACTTT	CASSFLASPLHF
-	TRBV7-9	-	TRBJ2-3	TGTGCCAGCAGCCGAGACTTAGATACGCAGTATTTT	CASSRDLDTQYF
-	TRBV6-1	-	TRBJ1-2	TGTGCCAGCAGTGAAAGCCACGGTCGCTATGGCTACACCTTC	CASSESHGRYGYTF
-	TRBV5-1	-	TRBJ2-1	TGCGCCAGCAGCTTGGTAGGGGATAAGGTTTTCAATGAGCAGTTCTTC	CASSLVGDKVFNEQFF
-	TRBV28	few	TRBJ2-1	TGTGCCAGCAACGTGCAGGGATCGAATGAGCAGTTCTTC	CASNVQGSNEQFF
-	TRBV27	many	TRBJ1-1	TGTGCCAGCAGTTTAATCGGGAATAAAGGCTGGTCTGAAGCTTTCTTT	CASSLIGNKGWSEAFF
TRBD1	TRBV4-3	-	TRBJ2-7	TGCGCCAGCAGCCAAGAAGGGGGGACAGGGGGCGACGAGCAGTACTTC	CASSQEGGTGGDEQYF
TRBD1	TRBV19	-	TRBJ1-1	TGTGCCAGTGGCTCTTGGACAGGGAACACTGAAGCTTTCTTT	CASGSWTGNTEAFF
-	TRBV20-1	-	TRBJ2-7	TGCAGTGCTCGTATAACCTACGAGCAGTACTTC	CSARITYEQYF
-	TRBV7-6	-	TRBJ1-1	TGTGCCAGCAGCTTAGGTCCGGGGGATGAAGCTTTCTTT	CASSLGPGDEAFF
-	TRBV5-5	-	TRBJ1-5	TGTGCCAGCAGCTTGGGTTGGACAAGTAATCAGCCCCAGCATTTT	CASSLGWTSNQPQHF
-	TRBV5-1	-	TRBJ2-2	TGCGCCAGCAGCCAACAGGGGGAGCTGTTTTTT	CASSQQGELFF
TRBD2	TRBV6-5	-	TRBJ2-1	TGTGCCAGCAGTTACTCGTCGGGAGGGCTAGACGGCGTCTTC	CASSYSSGGLDGVF
TRBD1	TRBV7-2	few	TRBJ1-6	TGTGCCAGCAGCTTCCGGGACAGGGGTGATTCACCCCTCCACTTT	CASSFRDRGDSPLHF
TRBD1	TRBV6-5	once	TRBJ1-5	TGTGCCATCGACAGGGTTGGGCAGCCCCAGCATTTT	CAIDRVGQPQHF
-	TRBV12-5	-	TRBJ2-2	TGTGCTAGTGGTCTCCCCGGGCGGGCGGGCCGGAACACCGGGGAGCTGTTTTTT	CASGLPGRAGRNTGELFF